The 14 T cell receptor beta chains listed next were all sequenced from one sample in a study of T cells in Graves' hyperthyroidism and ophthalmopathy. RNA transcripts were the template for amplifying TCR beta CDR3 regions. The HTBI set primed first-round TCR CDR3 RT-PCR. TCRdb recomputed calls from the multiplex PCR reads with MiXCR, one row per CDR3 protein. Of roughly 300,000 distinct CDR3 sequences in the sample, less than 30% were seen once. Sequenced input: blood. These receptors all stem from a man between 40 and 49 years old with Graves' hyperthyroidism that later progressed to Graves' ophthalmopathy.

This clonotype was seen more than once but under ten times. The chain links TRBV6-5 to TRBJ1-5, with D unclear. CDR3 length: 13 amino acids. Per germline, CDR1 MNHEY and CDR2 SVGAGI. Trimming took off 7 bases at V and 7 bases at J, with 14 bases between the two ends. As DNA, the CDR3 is TGTGCCAGCACTTCGAGGTTTGACCAGCCCCAGCATTTT. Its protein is CASTSRFDQPQHF.

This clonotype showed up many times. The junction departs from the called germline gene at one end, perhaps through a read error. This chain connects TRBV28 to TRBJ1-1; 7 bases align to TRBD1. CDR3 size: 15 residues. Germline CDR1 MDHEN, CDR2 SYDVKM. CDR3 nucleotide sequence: TGTACCAGCAGTTTAACAGGGGACTTGAACACTGAAGCTTTCTTT. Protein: CTSSLTGDLNTEAFF.

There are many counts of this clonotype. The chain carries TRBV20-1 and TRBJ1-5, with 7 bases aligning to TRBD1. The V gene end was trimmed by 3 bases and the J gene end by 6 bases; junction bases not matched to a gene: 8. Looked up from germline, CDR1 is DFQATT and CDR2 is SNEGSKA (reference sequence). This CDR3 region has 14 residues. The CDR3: CSARDRFSAQPQHF. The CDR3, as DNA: TGCAGTGCTAGGGACAGGTTTTCGGCTCAGCCCCAGCATTTT.

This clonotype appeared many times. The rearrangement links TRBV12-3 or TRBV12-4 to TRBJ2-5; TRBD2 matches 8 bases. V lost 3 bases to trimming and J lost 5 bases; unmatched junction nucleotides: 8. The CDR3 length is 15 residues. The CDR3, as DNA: TGTGCCAGCAGTTTGGGAGCGGGAGTACGCGAGACCCAGTACTTC. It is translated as CASSLGAGVRETQYF.

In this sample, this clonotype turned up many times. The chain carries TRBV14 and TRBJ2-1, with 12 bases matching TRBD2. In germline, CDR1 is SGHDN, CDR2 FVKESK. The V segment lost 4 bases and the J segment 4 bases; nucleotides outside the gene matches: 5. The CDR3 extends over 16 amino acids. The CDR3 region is CASSPWTSGIYNEQFF. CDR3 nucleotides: TGTGCCAGCAGCCCCTGGACTAGCGGGATTTACAATGAGCAGTTCTTC.

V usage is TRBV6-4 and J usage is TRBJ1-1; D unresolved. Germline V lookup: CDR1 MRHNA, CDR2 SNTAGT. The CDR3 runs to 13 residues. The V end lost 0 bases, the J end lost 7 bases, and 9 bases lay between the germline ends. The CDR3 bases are TGTGCCAGCAGTGACTCGAATGTGGGTGAAGCTTTCTTT. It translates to CASSDSNVGEAFF.

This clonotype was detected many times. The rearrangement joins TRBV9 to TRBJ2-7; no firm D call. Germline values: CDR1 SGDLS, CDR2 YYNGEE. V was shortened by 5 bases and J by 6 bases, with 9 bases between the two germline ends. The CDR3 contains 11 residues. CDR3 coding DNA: TGTGCCAGCAGTTCCGGTCTCGAGCAGTACTTC. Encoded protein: CASSSGLEQYF.

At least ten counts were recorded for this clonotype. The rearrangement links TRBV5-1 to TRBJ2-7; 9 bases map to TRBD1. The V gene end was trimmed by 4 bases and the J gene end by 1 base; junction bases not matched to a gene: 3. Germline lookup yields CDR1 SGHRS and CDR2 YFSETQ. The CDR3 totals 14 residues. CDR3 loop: CASSKDRGSYEQYF. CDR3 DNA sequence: TGCGCCAGCAGCAAGGACAGGGGATCCTACGAGCAGTACTTC. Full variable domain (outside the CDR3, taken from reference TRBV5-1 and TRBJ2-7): KAGVTQTPRYLIKTRGQQVTLSCSPISGHRSVSWYQQTPGQGLQFLFEYFSETQRNKGNFPGRFSGRQFSNSRSEMNVSTLELGDSALYLCASSKDRGSYEQYFGPGTRLTVT.

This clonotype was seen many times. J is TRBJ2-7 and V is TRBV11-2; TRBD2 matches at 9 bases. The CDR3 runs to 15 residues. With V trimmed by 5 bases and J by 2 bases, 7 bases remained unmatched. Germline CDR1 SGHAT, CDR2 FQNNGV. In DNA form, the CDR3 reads TGTGCCAGCAGCCAAGGACTAGCGTCGACCTACGAGCAGTACTTC. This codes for CASSQGLASTYEQYF.

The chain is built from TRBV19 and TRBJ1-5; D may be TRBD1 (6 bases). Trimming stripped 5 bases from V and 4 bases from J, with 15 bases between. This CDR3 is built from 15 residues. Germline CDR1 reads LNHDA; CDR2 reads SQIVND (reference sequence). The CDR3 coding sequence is TGTGCCAGTAGTTTAAACAGGGTTGCAAATCAGCCCCAGCATTTT. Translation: CASSLNRVANQPQHF.

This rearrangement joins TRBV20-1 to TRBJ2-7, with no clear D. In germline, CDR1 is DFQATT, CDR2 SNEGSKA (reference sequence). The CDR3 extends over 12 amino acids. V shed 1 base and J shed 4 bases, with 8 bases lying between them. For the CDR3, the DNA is TGCAGTGCTAGAGTGGCAGCTTACGAGCAGTACTTC. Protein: CSARVAAYEQYF.

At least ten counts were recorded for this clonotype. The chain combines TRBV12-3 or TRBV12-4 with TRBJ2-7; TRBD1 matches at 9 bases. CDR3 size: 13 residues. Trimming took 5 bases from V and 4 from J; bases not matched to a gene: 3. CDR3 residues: CASSTDRGYEQYF. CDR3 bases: TGTGCCAGCAGTACGGACAGGGGATACGAGCAGTACTTC.

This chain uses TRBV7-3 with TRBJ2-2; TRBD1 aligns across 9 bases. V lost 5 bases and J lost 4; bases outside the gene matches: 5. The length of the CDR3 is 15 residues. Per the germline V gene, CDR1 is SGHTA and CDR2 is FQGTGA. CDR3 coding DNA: TGTGCCAGCAGCGTGACAGGGGGGTTCACCGGGGAGCTGTTTTTT. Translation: CASSVTGGFTGELFF.

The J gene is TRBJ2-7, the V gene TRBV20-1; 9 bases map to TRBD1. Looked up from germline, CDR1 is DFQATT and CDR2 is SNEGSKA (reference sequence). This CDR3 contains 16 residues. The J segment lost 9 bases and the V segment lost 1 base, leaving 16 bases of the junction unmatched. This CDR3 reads CSARASPGTGTFGQYF. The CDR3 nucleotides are TGCAGTGCTAGAGCTAGCCCCGGGACAGGGACCTTCGGGCAGTACTTC.